These 13 T cell receptor beta chains originate from one sample sequenced in a study of CD8+ T cells in alopecia areata. Isolated RNA was reverse transcribed into cDNA used as the sequencing template. Assay used: immunoSEQ multiplex PCR; TCRdb lists only in-frame clones, some missing. Found here are under 300,000 clones, about 62% of them singletons; the top ten hold about 0.89%. Treatment given: oral pan-JAK inhibitor, 5-10 mg twice daily. This sample comprised CD4+ T cells sorted from blood, obtained between weeks 51 and 54, from a patient treated with tofacitinib. Source of these receptors: a human donor with alopecia areata.

This clone was found once. The junction shows a germline mismatch at one end, possibly a read error. J is TRBJ2-3 and V is TRBV7-2; D remains ambiguous. Germline assignment: CDR1 SGHTA and CDR2 FQGNSA. This CDR3 contains 14 residues. CDR3 bases: TGTGCCAGCAGCCAGGATTTGGGAACAGATATGCAGTATTTT. Protein sequence: CASSQDLGTDMQYF.

This rearrangement joins TRBV15 to TRBJ2-2; no clear D gene. Trimming stripped 8 bases from V and 7 bases from J, with 8 bases between. This CDR3 has 11 residues. In germline, CDR1 is LNHNV, CDR2 YYDKDF (reference sequence). CDR3 residues: CATGEIGELFF. As DNA, the CDR3 is TGTGCCACCGGGGAAATCGGGGAGCTGTTTTTT.

The V gene is TRBV4-3, the J gene TRBJ2-5; D remains unclear. This CDR3 is 14 amino acids long. In germline, CDR1 is LGHNA, CDR2 YSLEER. Trimming took off 0 bases at V and 4 bases at J, with 9 bases between the two ends. The DNA for the CDR3 is TGCGCCAGCAGCCAAGATCTTTGGGCAGAGACCCAGTACTTC. Its translation: CASSQDLWAETQYF.

V usage is TRBV4-1 and J usage is TRBJ2-7; perhaps TRBD2 as D (5 bases). Trimming took off 3 bases at V and 0 bases at J, with 15 bases between the two ends. The CDR3 consists of 16 residues. Per the germline V gene, CDR1 is MGHRA and CDR2 is YSYEKL. CDR3 protein: CASSHLDLMSSYEQYF. CDR3 sequence (DNA): TGCGCCAGCAGCCACCTGGACTTAATGAGCTCCTACGAGCAGTACTTC.

The V call is TRBV7-9, the J call TRBJ2-7; tentative D call: TRBD1 (6 bases). CDR3 length: 13 amino acids. Trimming shortened V by 0 bases and J by 5 bases, and 8 bases separated the two germline ends. CDR1 is SEHNR, CDR2 FQNEAQ, per germline (reference sequence). CDR3 bases: TGTGCCAGCAGCTTAGCACAGGGCCACGAGCAGTACTTC. It specifies CASSLAQGHEQYF.

The J gene is TRBJ2-5, the V gene TRBV4-1, with 11 positions matching TRBD2. V gave up 0 bases and J gave up 1 base; unmatched junction bases: 10. The germline gives CDR1 MGHRA, CDR2 YSYEKL. The CDR3 extends over 19 amino acids. The CDR3, as DNA: TGCGCCAGCAGCCAAGATATAACCAGGCTAGCGGGGGGCCAAGAGACCCAGTACTTC. Its protein product is CASSQDITRLAGGQETQYF.

This clone was observed once. The rearrangement joins TRBV29-1 to TRBJ2-3; no firm D call. From germline, CDR1 is SQVTM and CDR2 ANQGSEA. CDR3 length: 14 residues. V was pared by 7 bases and J by 6 bases, with 20 bases between. The CDR3 here is CSDRAPLRRDTQYF. In nucleotides, the CDR3 is TGCAGCGACCGAGCCCCCCTACGCCGGGATACGCAGTATTTT.

The genes are TRBV4-3 and TRBJ2-7, with unresolved D. Germline CDR1 is LGHNA and CDR2 is YSLEER. This CDR3 comprises 12 residues. Between the trimmed V and J ends, which lost 0 bases and 2 bases, there was a span of 2 bases. This CDR3 is CASSQDTYEQYF. CDR3 coding DNA: TGCGCCAGCAGCCAAGACACCTACGAGCAGTACTTC.

CDR3 region: CASSQDARQGHWETQYF. Here the CDR3 DNA reads TGTGCCAGCAGCCAAGATGCCCGACAGGGGCATTGGGAGACCCAGTACTTC. The chain recombines TRBV14 with TRBJ2-5; 8 positions agree with TRBD1. The CDR3 totals 17 residues. Germline V gene lookup returns CDR1 SGHDN and CDR2 FVKESK. J gave up 5 bases and V 0 bases, and 11 bases lay outside the gene matches. The variable domain in full, with the rest retrieved from reference TRBV14 and TRBJ2-5, is EAGVTQFPSHSVIEKGQTVTLRCDPISGHDNLYWYRRVMGKEIKFLLHFVKESKQDESGMPNNRFLAERTGGTYSTLKVQPAELEDSGVYFCASSQDARQGHWETQYFGPGTRLLVL.

The V call is TRBV27, the J call TRBJ2-4; D unclear. CDR1 is MNHEY, CDR2 SMNVEV, per germline (reference sequence). V lost 5 bases to trimming and J lost 6 bases, with 5 bases between them. The CDR3 runs 11 residues. The CDR3 reads CASSHRNIQYF. CDR3 DNA sequence: TGTGCCAGCAGTCACAGAAACATTCAGTACTTC.

The J gene is TRBJ1-4, the V gene TRBV4-1; 9 nucleotides align to TRBD1. CDR1 MGHRA and CDR2 YSYEKL come from the germline V gene. V dropped 3 bases and J dropped 7; count of bases not matched to a gene: 12. This CDR3 comprises 17 residues. The DNA of the CDR3 is TGCGCCAGCAGCCATGAGGCCGGGACAGGGAGAGGTGAAAAACTGTTTTTT. It translates to CASSHEAGTGRGEKLFF.

This clone was seen a few times. The J gene is TRBJ2-5, the V gene TRBV7-8; 13 bases fit TRBD2. V gave up 6 bases and J gave up 5 bases; unmatched junction bases: 9. The germline CDR1 and CDR2 sequences are SGHVS and FQNEAQ. The CDR3 spans 16 residues. The CDR3 protein is CASRRTSGGAGETQYF. DNA for the CDR3: TGTGCCAGCAGACGAACTAGCGGGGGGGCTGGTGAGACCCAGTACTTC.

In this sample, this clone turned up a few times. This sequence joins TRBV11-1 and TRBJ2-2, with D unresolved. V dropped 5 bases and J dropped 9 bases, with 19 bases sitting between them. CDR1 is SGHAT, CDR2 FQDESV, per germline (reference sequence). The CDR3 is 15 amino acids. The CDR3 region is CASSPVVRSNRELFF. CDR3 nucleotides: TGTGCCAGCAGCCCCGTTGTCAGGTCCAACCGGGAGCTGTTTTTT.